The 6 T cell receptor beta chains in this list originate from one sample, sequenced in a study of identical twins. MiXCR, run by TCRdb on the 5' RACE reads, gives a single entry per CDR3 protein. The sample carries about 550,000 distinct CDR3 sequences, about 20% recorded once. The same specimen was also included in a second study, on yellow fever vaccine responses in identical twins.

Material for sequencing was CD4+ T cells sorted from blood. The receptors stem from a young woman in good health.

This clonotype was counted only a few times. This chain uses TRBV7-9 with TRBJ2-7, with TRBD2 as a possible D gene (5 bases). Germline assignment: CDR1 SEHNR and CDR2 FQNEAQ (reference sequence). CDR3 length equals 13 residues. V shed 5 bases and J shed 3 bases, with 11 bases lying between them. The CDR3 nucleotides are TGTGCCAGCAGCCAGCCGGGGTTCTACGAGCAGTACTTC. Translated: CASSQPGFYEQYF.

This clonotype was observed a handful of times. The chain joins TRBV20-1 to TRBJ2-2; the D gene could be TRBD1 or TRBD2 (5 bases each). Germline V gives CDR1 DFQATT, CDR2 SNEGSKA (reference sequence). V was cut by 6 bases and J by 4 bases, with 18 bases left in between. This CDR3 is 15 amino acids long. CDR3 residues: CSAPGTHKGTGELFF. The CDR3 DNA is TGCAGTGCCCCCGGGACCCACAAGGGCACCGGGGAGCTGTTTTTT.

This clonotype was observed a few times. The V gene is TRBV3-1, the J gene TRBJ2-1; 10 bases fit TRBD2. Trimming at V came to 5 bases and at J to 10 bases, leaving 11 bases not matched to a gene. Germline CDR1 LGHDT, CDR2 YNNKEL (reference sequence). This CDR3 is built from 15 residues. The CDR3 region is CASSAGTSAYMEQFF. CDR3 in DNA: TGTGCCAGCAGCGCCGGGACTAGCGCTTACATGGAGCAGTTCTTC.

The chain links TRBV24-1 to TRBJ2-2; no definite D call. Germline assignment: CDR1 KGHDR and CDR2 SFDVKD. The CDR3 extends over 17 amino acids. The V and J ends lost 0 bases and 0 bases respectively, with 10 bases between them. The CDR3 coding sequence is TGTGCCACCAGTGATTTGCCGGACCGAACGAACACCGGGGAGCTGTTTTTT. Protein: CATSDLPDRTNTGELFF.

There are a few counts of this clonotype. CDR3 amino acids: CASSSGLAASYEQYF. In DNA, the CDR3 is TGTGCCAGCAGTTCCGGGCTAGCGGCCTCCTACGAGCAGTACTTC. V is TRBV27 and J is TRBJ2-7; the match to TRBD2 covers 7 bases. Trimming took 4 bases from V and 0 from J; bases not matched to a gene: 6. Germline V gives CDR1 MNHEY, CDR2 SMNVEV (reference sequence). The CDR3 consists of 15 residues.

The gene calls are TRBV20-1 and TRBJ1-1; unclear D gene. V was clipped by 5 bases and J by 14 bases, with 24 bases between them. Germline V gene data show CDR1 as DFQATT and CDR2 as SNEGSKA (reference sequence). The CDR3 extends over 13 amino acids. The CDR3 region has the DNA TGCAGTGCTGGGCACTCAGGTGTGAAACAAGGCTTCTTT. It codes for CSAGHSGVKQGFF.